The next 9 T cell receptor beta chains were all read from a single sample in a study of blood T cell repertoires in COVID-19. The repertoire was sequenced with immunoSEQ multiplex PCR; TCRdb's copy has only in-frame clones and lacks some. The sample lists about 180,000 clones, approximately 80% seen once, with around 7% in the top ten. The sequencing sample was made of peripheral blood. Source of these receptors: a middle-aged woman with COVID-19, enrolled during active disease.

CDR3 protein: CASSPPRQGAIHQPQHF. CDR3 nucleotide sequence: TGTGCCAGCAGCCCCCCGCGACAGGGGGCGATCCATCAGCCCCAGCATTTT. The chain couples TRBV6-2 or TRBV6-3 to TRBJ1-5; 10 nucleotides align to TRBD1. Trimming took 6 bases from V and 5 from J; bases not matched to a gene: 13. The CDR3 runs 17 residues. Germline CDR1 reads MNHEY; CDR2 reads SVGEGT.

V gene TRBV14 combines with J gene TRBJ2-1; D gene ambiguous. Trimming cost V 4 bases and J 0 bases, with 10 bases left between them. The germline gives CDR1 SGHDN, CDR2 FVKESK. This CDR3 has 15 residues. CDR3 sequence (DNA): TGTGCCAGCAGCCCTATTATTGTCTCCTACAATGAGCAGTTCTTC. It encodes CASSPIIVSYNEQFF.

CDR3 coding DNA: TGCGCCAGCAGCTTGGGATTGGGGCTGGATAGCAATCAGCCCCAGCATTTT. It translates to CASSLGLGLDSNQPQHF. The V gene is TRBV5-1, the J gene TRBJ1-5, with D perhaps matching TRBD1 (5 bases). Germline CDR1 reads SGHRS; CDR2 reads YFSETQ. V shed 0 bases and J shed 0 bases, with 13 bases lying between them. The CDR3 runs to 17 residues. The entire variable domain, with the rest obtained from reference TRBV5-1 and TRBJ1-5, is as follows: KAGVTQTPRYLIKTRGQQVTLSCSPISGHRSVSWYQQTPGQGLQFLFEYFSETQRNKGNFPGRFSGRQFSNSRSEMNVSTLELGDSALYLCASSLGLGLDSNQPQHFGDGTRLSIL.

This clone was detected ten times or more. This sequence joins TRBV5-6 and TRBJ2-7; 7 bases line up with TRBD1. Germline V lookup: CDR1 SGHDT, CDR2 YYEEEE. The CDR3 extends over 15 amino acids. V shed 2 bases, J shed 2 bases, and the junction held 7 bases outside the gene matches. CDR3 nucleotide sequence: TGTGCCAGCAGCTTACCTGGGACAGCGGCCTACGAGCAGTACTTC. Translated, it gives CASSLPGTAAYEQYF.

V and J are TRBV9 and TRBJ2-1; maybe TRBD1 (7 bases). The germline CDR1 and CDR2 sequences are SGDLS and YYNGEE. The V gene lost 4 bases and the J gene lost 9 bases, with 26 bases spanning the gap. The CDR3 contains 17 residues. The CDR3 DNA sequence: TGTGCCAGCAGCCCTCCAGGGGGAGCGGGTCAACCAAGTGAGCAGTTCTTC. It translates to CASSPPGGAGQPSEQFF.

The chain links TRBV11-2 to TRBJ1-1; tentatively, D is TRBD1 (6 bases). Per the germline V gene, CDR1 is SGHAT and CDR2 is FQNNGV. V lost 5 bases and J 4 bases, leaving 11 bases between the germline ends. This CDR3 comprises 13 residues. In DNA, the CDR3 is TGTGCCAGCAGCGAACAGGGTTTCACTGAAGCTTTCTTT. Protein product: CASSEQGFTEAFF. Full variable domain (outside the CDR3, taken from reference TRBV11-2 and TRBJ1-1): EAGVAQSPRYKIIEKRQSVAFWCNPISGHATLYWYQQILGQGPKLLIQFQNNGVVDDSQLPKDRFSAERLKGVDSTLKIQPAKLEDSAVYLCASSEQGFTEAFFGQGTRLTVV.

The V call is TRBV5-1, the J call TRBJ1-1; possibly TRBD1 for D (5 bases). Germline CDR1 and CDR2: SGHRS and YFSETQ. CDR3 length: 13 residues. Trimming cost V 3 bases and J 8 bases, with 14 bases left between them. CDR3 nucleotide sequence: TGCGCCAGCAGCTCCGGACATTTCCCCGAAGCTTTCTTT. Amino acids: CASSSGHFPEAFF.

The chain has TRBV27 and TRBJ2-3; TRBD1 matches 12 bases. This CDR3 is 16 amino acids long. The J segment lost 6 bases and the V segment lost 1 base, leaving 5 bases of the junction unmatched. Germline loops: CDR1 MNHEY, CDR2 SMNVEV (reference sequence). CDR3 DNA: TGTGCCAGCAGTTTATATGGGACAGGGGGCGCGGATACGCAGTATTTT. Its translation is CASSLYGTGGADTQYF.

V usage is TRBV9 and J usage is TRBJ2-7; 11 bases map to TRBD1. Germline assignment: CDR1 SGDLS and CDR2 YYNGEE. J gave up 3 bases and V 3 bases, and 8 bases lay outside the gene matches. The CDR3 totals 16 residues. The CDR3 DNA is TGTGCCAGCAGCGGCCCAGGGGGGACAGGGGGCTACGAGCAGTACTTC. Translating it yields CASSGPGGTGGYEQYF.